A single sample gave rise to the 2 T cell receptor beta chains below, sequenced in a study of radiotherapy plus CTLA-4 blockade in lung cancer. The protocol was immunoSEQ multiplex PCR, while the TCRdb copy is restricted to in-frame clones and leaves out a portion. The table has about 93,000 clones, around nine tenths seen once. Sample: peripheral blood, taken from a patient treated with radiotherapy plus ipilimumab. These receptors were collected from a human donor with non-small cell lung cancer that progressed on radiotherapy plus ipilimumab.

This sequence joins TRBV5-1 and TRBJ2-7, with 8 bases that match TRBD1. Germline V gene lookup returns CDR1 SGHRS and CDR2 YFSETQ. The CDR3 consists of 13 residues. V shed 3 bases and J 5 bases; nucleotides not matched to a gene: 4. For the CDR3, the DNA is TGCGCCAGCAGCTATCAGGGGGCCAACGAGCAGTACTTC. It yields the protein CASSYQGANEQYF.

The chain carries TRBV4-1 and TRBJ1-2; TRBD1 might be the D (5 bases). Trimming removed 0 bases from V and 3 bases from J, with 14 bases in between. Per germline, CDR1 MGHRA and CDR2 YSYEKL. The CDR3 is 16 residues long. The DNA of the CDR3 is TGCGCCAGCAGCCAAGATCAACGGGGACTACACTATGGCTACACCTTC. As protein: CASSQDQRGLHYGYTF.